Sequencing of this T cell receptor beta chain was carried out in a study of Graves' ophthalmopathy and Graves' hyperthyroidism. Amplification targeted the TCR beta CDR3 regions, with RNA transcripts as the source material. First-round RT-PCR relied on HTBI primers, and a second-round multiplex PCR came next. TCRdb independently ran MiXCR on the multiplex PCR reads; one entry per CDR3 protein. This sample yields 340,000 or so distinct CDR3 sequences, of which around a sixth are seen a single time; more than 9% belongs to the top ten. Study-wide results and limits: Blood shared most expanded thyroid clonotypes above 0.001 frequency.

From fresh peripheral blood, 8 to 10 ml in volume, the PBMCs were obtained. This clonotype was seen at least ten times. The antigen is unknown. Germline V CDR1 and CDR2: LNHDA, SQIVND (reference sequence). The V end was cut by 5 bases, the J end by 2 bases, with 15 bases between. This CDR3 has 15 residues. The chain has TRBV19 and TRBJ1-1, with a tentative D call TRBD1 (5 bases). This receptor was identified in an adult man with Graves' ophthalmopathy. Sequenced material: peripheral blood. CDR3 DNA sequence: TGTGCCAGTAGTGACGAGCAGGGCCTCAACACTGAAGCTTTCTTT. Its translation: CASSDEQGLNTEAFF.